Described below is a single TCR beta chain sequence and its context. Its antigen is undetermined. This sample was taken from a study of monozygotic twins with inflammatory bowel disease. Findings and limits, study-wide: The co-twins with IBD showed lower TCRbeta diversity (inverse Simpson) than their healthy siblings.

With the 5' RACE reads reprocessed, TCRdb shows one record per CDR3 protein and no DNA. The sample includes under 350,000 distinct CDR3 sequences. Germline CDR1 is LNHNV and CDR2 is YYDKDF (reference sequence). The CDR3 length is 16 residues. The rearrangement links TRBV15 to TRBJ2-3; TCRdb lists TRBD1, though no DNA is available to test this call. The sequenced sample was blood. The source of this sequence is a human donor with ulcerative colitis or Crohn's disease, or a healthy co-twin of an affected twin (not recorded which). The CDR3 loop reads CATSRVPGQGLSTQYF.